This T cell receptor (beta chain) was sequenced in a study of early T cells in non-severe SARS-CoV-2 infection. Researchers tagged individual cDNA molecules with unique molecular identifiers. MiXCR, run by TCRdb on the 5' RACE reads, gives a single entry per CDR3 protein. This sample has 40,000 to 50,000 distinct CDR3 sequences, with 5% to 6% found just once. This CDR3 is built from 14 residues. V shed 5 bases, J shed 4 bases, and the junction held 4 bases outside the gene matches. Germline assignment: CDR1 SGHAT and CDR2 FQNNGV. The TCR comes from an adult who was a healthcare worker with PCR-confirmed SARS-CoV-2 infection or an uninfected control (not recorded which). The sequences come from whole blood, collected at baseline. The rearrangement joins TRBV11-2 to TRBJ2-2; 7 nucleotides align to TRBD2. The CDR3 reads CASSTPGGTGELFF. CDR3 nucleotide sequence: TGTGCCAGCAGCACCCCGGGGGGCACCGGGGAGCTGTTTTTT.